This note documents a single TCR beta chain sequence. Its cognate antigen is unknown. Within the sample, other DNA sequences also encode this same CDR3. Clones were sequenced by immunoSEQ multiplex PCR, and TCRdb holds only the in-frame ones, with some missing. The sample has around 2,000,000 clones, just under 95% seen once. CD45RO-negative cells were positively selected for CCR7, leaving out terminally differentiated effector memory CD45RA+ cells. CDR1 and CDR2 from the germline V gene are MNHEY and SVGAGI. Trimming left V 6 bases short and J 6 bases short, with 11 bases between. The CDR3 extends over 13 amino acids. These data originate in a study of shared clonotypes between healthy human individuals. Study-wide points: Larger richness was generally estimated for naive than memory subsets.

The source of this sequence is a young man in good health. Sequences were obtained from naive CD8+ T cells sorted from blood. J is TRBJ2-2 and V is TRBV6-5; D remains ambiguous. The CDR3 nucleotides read TGTGCCAGCAGCTACGGGTCACCCGGGGAGCTGTTTTTT. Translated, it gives CASSYGSPGELFF.